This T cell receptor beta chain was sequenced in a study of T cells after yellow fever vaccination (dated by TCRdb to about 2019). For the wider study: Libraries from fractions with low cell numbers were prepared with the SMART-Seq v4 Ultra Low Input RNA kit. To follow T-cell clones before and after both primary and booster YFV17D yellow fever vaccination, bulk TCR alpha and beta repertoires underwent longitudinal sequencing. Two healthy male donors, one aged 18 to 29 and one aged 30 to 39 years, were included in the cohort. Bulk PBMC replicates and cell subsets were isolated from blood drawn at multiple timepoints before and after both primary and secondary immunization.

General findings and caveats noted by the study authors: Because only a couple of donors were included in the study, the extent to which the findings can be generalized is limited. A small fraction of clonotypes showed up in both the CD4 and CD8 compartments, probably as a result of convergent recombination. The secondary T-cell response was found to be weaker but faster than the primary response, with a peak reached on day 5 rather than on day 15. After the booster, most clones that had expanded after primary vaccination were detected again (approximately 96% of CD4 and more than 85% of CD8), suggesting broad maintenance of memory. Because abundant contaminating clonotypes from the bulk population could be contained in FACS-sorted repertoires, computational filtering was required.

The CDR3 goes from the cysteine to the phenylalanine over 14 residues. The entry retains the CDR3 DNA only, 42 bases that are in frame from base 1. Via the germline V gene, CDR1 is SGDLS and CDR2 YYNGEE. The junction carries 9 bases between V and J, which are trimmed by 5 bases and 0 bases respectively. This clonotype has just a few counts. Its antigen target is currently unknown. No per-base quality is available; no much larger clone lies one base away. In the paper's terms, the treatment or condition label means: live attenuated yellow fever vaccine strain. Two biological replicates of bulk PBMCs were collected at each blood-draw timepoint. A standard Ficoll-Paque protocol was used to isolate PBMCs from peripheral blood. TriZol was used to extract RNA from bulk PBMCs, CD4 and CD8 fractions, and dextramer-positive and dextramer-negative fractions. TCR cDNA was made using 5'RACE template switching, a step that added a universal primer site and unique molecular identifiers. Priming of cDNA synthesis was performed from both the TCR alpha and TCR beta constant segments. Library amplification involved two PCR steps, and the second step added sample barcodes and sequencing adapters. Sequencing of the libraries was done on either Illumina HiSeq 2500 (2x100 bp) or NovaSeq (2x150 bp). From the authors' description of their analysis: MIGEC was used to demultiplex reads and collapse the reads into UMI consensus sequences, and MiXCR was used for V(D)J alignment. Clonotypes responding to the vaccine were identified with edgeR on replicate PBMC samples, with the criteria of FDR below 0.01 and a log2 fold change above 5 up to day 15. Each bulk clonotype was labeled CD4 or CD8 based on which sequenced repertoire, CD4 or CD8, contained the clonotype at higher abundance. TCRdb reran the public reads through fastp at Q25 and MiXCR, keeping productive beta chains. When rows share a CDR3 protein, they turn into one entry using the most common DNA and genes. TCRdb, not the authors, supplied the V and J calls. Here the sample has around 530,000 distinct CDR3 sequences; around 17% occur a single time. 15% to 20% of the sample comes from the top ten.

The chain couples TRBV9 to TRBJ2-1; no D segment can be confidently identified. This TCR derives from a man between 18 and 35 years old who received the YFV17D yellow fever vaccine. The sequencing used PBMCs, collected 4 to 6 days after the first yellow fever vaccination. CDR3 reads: CASSRASSYNEQFF. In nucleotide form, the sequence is TGTGCCAGCAGTAGGGCCAGCTCCTACAATGAGCAGTTCTTC.